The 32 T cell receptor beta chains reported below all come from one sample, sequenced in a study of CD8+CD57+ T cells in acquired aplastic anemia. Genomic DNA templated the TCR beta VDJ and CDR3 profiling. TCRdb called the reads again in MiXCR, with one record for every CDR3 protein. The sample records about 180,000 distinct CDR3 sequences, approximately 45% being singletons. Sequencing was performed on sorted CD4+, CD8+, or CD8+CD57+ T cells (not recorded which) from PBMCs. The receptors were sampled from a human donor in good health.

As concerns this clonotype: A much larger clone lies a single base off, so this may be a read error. The CDR3 bases are TGTGCCAGCAGCTTAGTTGTGGCCAGGGAGACCCAGTACTTC. It specifies CASSLVVARETQYF. V and J are TRBV7-8 and TRBJ2-5; no reliable D call. V was clipped by 1 base and J by 5 bases, with 11 bases between them. This CDR3 region has 14 residues. Germline CDR1 is SGHVS and CDR2 is FQNEAQ. Looking up the rest from reference TRBV7-8 and TRBJ2-5 gives the full variable domain: GAGVSQSPRYKVAKRGQDVALRCDPISGHVSLFWYQQALGQGPEFLTYFQNEAQLDKSGLPSDRFFAERPEGSVSTLKIQRTQQEDSAVYLCASSLVVARETQYFGPGTRLLVL.

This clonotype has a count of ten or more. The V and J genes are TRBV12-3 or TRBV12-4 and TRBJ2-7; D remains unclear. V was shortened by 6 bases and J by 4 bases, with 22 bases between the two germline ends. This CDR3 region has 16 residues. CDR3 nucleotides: TGTGCCAGCAGCCACCCCCCAGGCGAGATCTCTTACGAGCAGTACTTC. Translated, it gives CASSHPPGEISYEQYF.

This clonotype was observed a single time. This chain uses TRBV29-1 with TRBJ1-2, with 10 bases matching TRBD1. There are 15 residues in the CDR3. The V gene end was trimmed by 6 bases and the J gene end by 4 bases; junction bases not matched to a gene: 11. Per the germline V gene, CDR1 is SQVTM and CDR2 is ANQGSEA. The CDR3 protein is CSVSPGQGFGYGYTF. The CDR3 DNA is TGCAGCGTCTCACCGGGACAGGGGTTCGGCTATGGCTACACCTTC. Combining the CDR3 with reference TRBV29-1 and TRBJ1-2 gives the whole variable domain SAVISQKPSRDICQRGTSLTIQCQVDSQVTMMFWYRQQPGQSLTLIATANQGSEATYESGFVIDKFPISRPNLTFSTLTVSNMSPEDSSIYLCSVSPGQGFGYGYTFGSGTRLTVV.

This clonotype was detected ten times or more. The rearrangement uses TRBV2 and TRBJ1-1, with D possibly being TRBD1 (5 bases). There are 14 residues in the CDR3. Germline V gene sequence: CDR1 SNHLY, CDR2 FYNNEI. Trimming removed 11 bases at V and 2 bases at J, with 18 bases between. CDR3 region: CAGPAGAENTEAFF. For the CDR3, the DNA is TGTGCCGGACCAGCCGGGGCGGAAAACACTGAAGCTTTCTTT.

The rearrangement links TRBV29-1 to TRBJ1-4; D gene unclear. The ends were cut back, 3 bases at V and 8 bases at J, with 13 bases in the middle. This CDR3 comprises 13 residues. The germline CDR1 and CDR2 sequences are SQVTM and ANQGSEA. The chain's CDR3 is CSVEVAGGEKLFF. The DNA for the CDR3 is TGCAGCGTTGAGGTGGCAGGAGGGGAAAAACTGTTTTTT.

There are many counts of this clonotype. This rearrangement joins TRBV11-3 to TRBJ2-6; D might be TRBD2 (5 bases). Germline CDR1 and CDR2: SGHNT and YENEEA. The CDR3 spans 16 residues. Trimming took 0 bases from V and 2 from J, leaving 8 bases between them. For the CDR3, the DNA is TGTGCCAGCAGCTTAGAGTTGAGGGCTGGGGCCAACGTCCTGACTTTC. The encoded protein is CASSLELRAGANVLTF.

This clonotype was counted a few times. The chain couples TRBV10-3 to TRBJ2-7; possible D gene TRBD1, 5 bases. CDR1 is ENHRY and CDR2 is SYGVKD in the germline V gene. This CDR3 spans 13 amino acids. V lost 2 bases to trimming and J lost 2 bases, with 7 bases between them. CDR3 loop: CAISETGTYEQYF. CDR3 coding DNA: TGTGCCATCAGTGAGACAGGCACCTACGAGCAGTACTTC.

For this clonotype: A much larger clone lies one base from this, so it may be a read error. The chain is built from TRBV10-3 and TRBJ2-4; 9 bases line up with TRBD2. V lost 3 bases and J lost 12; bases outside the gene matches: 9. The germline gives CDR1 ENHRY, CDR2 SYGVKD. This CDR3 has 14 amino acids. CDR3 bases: TGTGCCATCAGTGAAGGGGCTAGCGGGGCTCGTCAGTACTTC. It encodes CAISEGASGARQYF.

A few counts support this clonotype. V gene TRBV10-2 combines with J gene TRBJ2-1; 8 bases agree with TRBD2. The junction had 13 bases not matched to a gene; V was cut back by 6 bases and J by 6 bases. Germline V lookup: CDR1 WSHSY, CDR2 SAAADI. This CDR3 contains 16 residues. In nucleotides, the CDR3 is TGCGCCAGCAGACCCGGGACTAGTGACGCCCTCAATGAGCAGTTCTTC. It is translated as CASRPGTSDALNEQFF.

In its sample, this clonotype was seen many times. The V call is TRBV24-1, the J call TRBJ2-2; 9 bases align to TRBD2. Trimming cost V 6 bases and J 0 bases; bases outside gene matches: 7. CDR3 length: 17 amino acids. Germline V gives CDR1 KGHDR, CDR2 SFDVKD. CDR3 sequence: CATSPSGEPANTGELFF. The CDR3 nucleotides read TGTGCCACCAGTCCTAGCGGGGAACCCGCGAACACCGGGGAGCTGTTTTTT.

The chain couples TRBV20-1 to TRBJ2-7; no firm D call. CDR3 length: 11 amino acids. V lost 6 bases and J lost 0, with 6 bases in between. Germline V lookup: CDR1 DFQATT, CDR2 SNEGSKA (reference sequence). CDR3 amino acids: CSARTSYEQYF. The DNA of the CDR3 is TGCAGTGCACGGACCTCCTACGAGCAGTACTTC.

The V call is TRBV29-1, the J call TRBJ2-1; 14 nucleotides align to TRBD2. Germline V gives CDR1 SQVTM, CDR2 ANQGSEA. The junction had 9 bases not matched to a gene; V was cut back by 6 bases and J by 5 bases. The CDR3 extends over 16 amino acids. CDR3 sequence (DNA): TGCAGCGTAAGACTAGCGGGAGGGCCCTCGCACAATGAGCAGTTCTTC. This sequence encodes CSVRLAGGPSHNEQFF.

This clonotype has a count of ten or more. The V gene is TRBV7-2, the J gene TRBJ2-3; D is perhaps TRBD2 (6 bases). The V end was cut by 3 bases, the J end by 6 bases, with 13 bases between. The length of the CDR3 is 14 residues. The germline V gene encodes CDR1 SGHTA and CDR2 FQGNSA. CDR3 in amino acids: CASSLDAGLDTQYF. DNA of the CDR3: TGTGCCAGCAGCTTGGATGCGGGGTTGGATACGCAGTATTTT.

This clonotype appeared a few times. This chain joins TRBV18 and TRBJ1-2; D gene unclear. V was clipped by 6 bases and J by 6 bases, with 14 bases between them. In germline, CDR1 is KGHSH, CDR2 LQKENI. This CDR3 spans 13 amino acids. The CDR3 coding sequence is TGTGCCAGCTCCTGGGGAGACGGTGATGGCTACACCTTC. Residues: CASSWGDGDGYTF.

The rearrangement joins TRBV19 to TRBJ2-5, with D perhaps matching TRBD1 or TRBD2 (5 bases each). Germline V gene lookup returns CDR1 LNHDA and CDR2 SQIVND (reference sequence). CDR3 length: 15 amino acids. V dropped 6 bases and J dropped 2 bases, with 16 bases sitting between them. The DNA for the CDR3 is TGTGCCAGTAGCCCCCGGGCAGGGAGACAAGAGACCCAGTACTTC. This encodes CASSPRAGRQETQYF.

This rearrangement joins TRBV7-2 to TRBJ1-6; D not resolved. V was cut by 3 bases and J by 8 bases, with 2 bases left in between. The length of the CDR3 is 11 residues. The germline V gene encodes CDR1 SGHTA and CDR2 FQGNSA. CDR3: CASSFDSPLHF. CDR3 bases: TGTGCCAGCAGCTTTGATTCACCCCTCCACTTT.

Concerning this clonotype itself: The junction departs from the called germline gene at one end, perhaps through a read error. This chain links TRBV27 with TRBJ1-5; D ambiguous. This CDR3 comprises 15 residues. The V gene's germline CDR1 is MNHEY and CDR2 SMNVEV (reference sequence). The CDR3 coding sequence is TGTGCCAGCAGCCTGGACCGTCTGGGGAATCAGCCCCGGCATTTT. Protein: CASSLDRLGNQPRHF.

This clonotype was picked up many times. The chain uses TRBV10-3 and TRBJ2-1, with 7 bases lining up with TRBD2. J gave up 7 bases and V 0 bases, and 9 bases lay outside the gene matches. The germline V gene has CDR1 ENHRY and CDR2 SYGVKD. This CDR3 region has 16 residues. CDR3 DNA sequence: TGTGCCATCAGTGAGTCGGGGGGGAGGCAAAAAAATGAGCAGTTCTTC. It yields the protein CAISESGGRQKNEQFF.

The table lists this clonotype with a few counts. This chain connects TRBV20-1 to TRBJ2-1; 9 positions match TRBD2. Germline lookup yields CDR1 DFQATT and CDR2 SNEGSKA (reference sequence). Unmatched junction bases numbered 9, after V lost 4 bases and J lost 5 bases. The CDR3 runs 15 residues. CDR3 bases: TGCAGTGCTAATGCGGGAGGGCCGCCCCACAATGAGCAGTTCTTC. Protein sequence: CSANAGGPPHNEQFF.

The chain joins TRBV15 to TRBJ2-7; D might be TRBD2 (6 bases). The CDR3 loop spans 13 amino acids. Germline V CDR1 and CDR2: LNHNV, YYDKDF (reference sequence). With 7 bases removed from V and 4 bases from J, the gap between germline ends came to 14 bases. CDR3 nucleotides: TGTGCCACCAACTCTCGGGGGAATTACGAGCAGTACTTC. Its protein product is CATNSRGNYEQYF.

The CDR3 protein is CASSLGTGRGYTF. CDR3 nucleotide sequence: TGTGCCAGCAGCTTAGGGACAGGGCGCGGCTACACCTTC. The chain combines TRBV7-8 with TRBJ1-2, with 8 bases matching TRBD1. Germline CDR1 and CDR2: SGHVS and FQNEAQ. CDR3 length equals 13 residues. Unmatched junction bases numbered 3, after V lost 1 base and J lost 8 bases.

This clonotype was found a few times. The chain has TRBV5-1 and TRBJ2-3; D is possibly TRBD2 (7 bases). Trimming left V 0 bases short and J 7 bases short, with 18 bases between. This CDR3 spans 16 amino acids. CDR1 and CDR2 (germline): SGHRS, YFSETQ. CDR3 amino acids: CASSLDSSGGGNTQYF. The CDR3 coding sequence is TGCGCCAGCAGCTTGGATTCTAGCGGAGGGGGAAATACGCAGTATTTT.

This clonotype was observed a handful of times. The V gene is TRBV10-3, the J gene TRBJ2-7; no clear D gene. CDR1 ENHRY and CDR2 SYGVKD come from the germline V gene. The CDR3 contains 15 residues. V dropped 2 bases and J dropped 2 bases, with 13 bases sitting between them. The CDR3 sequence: CAISEVSAFTYEQYF. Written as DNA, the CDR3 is TGTGCCATCAGTGAGGTGTCAGCGTTTACCTACGAGCAGTACTTC.

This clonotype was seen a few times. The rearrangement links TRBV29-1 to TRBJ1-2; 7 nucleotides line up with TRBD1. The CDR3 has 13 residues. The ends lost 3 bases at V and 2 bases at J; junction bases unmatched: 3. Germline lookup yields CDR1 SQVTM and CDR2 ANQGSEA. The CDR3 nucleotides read TGCAGCGTTGAGTTGGGACAGAACTATGGCTACACCTTC. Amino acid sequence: CSVELGQNYGYTF. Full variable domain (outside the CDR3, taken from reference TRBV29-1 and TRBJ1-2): SAVISQKPSRDICQRGTSLTIQCQVDSQVTMMFWYRQQPGQSLTLIATANQGSEATYESGFVIDKFPISRPNLTFSTLTVSNMSPEDSSIYLCSVELGQNYGYTFGSGTRLTVV.

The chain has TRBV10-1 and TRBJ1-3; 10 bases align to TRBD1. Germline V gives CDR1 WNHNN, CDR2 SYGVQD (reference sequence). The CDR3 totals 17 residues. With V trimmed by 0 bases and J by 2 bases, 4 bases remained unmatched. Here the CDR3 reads CASSESGQGRAGNTIYF. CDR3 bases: TGCGCCAGCAGTGAGTCGGGACAGGGGAGAGCTGGAAACACCATATATTTT.

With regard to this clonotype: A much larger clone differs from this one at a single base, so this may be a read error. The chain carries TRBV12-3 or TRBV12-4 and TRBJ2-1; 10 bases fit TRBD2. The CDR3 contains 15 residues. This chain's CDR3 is CASSFGLAGANKQFF. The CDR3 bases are TGTGCCAGCAGTTTTGGGCTAGCGGGAGCCAATAAGCAGTTCTTC.

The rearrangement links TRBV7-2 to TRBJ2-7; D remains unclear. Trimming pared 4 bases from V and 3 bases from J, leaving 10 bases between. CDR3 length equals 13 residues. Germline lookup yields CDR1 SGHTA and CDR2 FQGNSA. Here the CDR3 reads CASSSQRSYEQYF. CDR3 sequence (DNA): TGTGCCAGCAGCTCCCAGAGGAGCTACGAGCAGTACTTC.

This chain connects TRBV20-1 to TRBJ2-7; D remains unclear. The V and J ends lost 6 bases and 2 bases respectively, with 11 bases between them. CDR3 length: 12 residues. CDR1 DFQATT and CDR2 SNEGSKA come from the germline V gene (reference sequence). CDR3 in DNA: TGCAGTGCCGCCGCTGGGACCTACGAGCAGTACTTC. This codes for CSAAAGTYEQYF.

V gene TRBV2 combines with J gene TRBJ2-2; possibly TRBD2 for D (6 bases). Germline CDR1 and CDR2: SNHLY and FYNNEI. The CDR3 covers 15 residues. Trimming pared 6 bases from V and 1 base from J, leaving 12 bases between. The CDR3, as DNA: TGTGCCAGCAGGAAGGAGGGAGGGAACACCGGGGAGCTGTTTTTT. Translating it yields CASRKEGGNTGELFF.

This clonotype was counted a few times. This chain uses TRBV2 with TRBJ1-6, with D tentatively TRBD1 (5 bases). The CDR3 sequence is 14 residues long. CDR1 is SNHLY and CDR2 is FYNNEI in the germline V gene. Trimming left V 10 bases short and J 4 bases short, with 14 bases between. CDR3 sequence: CATREGTYNSPLHF. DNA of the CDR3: TGTGCCACCAGGGAGGGGACGTATAATTCACCCCTCCACTTT.

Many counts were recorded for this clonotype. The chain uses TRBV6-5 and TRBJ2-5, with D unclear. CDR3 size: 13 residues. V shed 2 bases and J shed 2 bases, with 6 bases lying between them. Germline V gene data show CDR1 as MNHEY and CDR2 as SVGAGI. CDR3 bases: TGTGCCAGCAGTTACACTGTTCAAGAGACCCAGTACTTC. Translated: CASSYTVQETQYF.

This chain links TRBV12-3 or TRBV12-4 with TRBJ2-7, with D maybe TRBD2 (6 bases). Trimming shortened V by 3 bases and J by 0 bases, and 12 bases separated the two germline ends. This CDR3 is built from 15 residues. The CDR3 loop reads CASSLGLASSYEQYF. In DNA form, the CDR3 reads TGTGCCAGCAGTTTGGGGCTAGCGTCCTCCTACGAGCAGTACTTC.